This T cell receptor beta chain was found in a study of spatial heterogeneity in lung cancer. General study results and limits: More often at tumor resection than at routine follow-up, ubiquitous expanded tumor TCRs were detected in the blood.

Individually, TCR cDNA molecules were each labelled with a unique molecular identifier. TCRdb passed the 5' RACE reads through MiXCR, listing each CDR3 protein once. The profile covers about 38,000 distinct CDR3 sequences, with 7.5% appearing a single time and 28% taken by the ten largest. This clonotype was recorded many times. The target antigen is unknown. As to time point: sample taken at primary tumor resection. Sequencing covered unsorted whole RNA taken from tumor, nontumor lung or frozen PBMC. Germline V gene data show CDR1 as SNHLY and CDR2 as FYNNEI. This CDR3 is 15 amino acids long. The V gene lost 4 bases and the J gene lost 0 bases, with 10 bases spanning the gap.

The chain links TRBV2 to TRBJ2-4; D might be TRBD2 (6 bases). This clonotype was obtained from a male donor with early-stage non-small cell lung cancer. The specimen was PBMCs, collected at surgery. CDR3 sequence (DNA): TGTGCCAGCAGTGTAGCGGAGCTAGCCAAAAACATTCAGTACTTC. This encodes CASSVAELAKNIQYF.